This T cell receptor (beta chain) was profiled in a study of T cells after yellow fever vaccination. 5'RACE template switching generated TCR cDNA, adding a universal primer site and UMIs. TCRdb processed the 5' RACE reads anew with MiXCR; each CDR3 protein has one entry. This sample has hundreds of thousands of distinct CDR3 sequences, with 12% found just once. Remarks on this clonotype: The antigen remains unidentified.

Notes on the study in general: Abundant clonotypes from the bulk population could contaminate FACS-sorted repertoires.

The sample here was PBMCs, taken on the day of the yellow fever booster vaccination. The TCR comes from a man aged 25 to 45 who received the YFV17D yellow fever vaccine.

The CDR3 here is CSASGSFYNEQFF. Written as DNA, the CDR3 is TGCAGTGCTAGCGGGAGTTTCTACAATGAGCAGTTCTTC. The chain uses TRBV20-1 and TRBJ2-1; a weak D match, TRBD2 (6 bases). The CDR3 contains 13 residues. The V gene's germline CDR1 is DFQATT and CDR2 SNEGSKA (reference sequence). Trimming took 3 bases from V and 3 from J, leaving 9 bases between them.